These 8 T cell receptor beta chains share one sample of origin, sequenced in a study of blood T cell repertoires in COVID-19. Some clones are missing from TCRdb's copy, which holds only in-frame ones; the method was immunoSEQ multiplex PCR. The data contain 150,000 to 200,000 clones, approximately 87% of them singletons. Source material: peripheral blood. The receptors come from a man aged 18 to 29 with active or convalescent COVID-19.

This clone was seen only a few times. V is TRBV7-2 and J is TRBJ1-1; D perhaps matches TRBD1 (5 bases). V was pared by 5 bases and J by 6 bases, with 19 bases between. This CDR3 is built from 15 residues. In germline, CDR1 is SGHTA, CDR2 FQGNSA. As DNA, the CDR3 is TGTGCCAGCAGCCCCCGACGGGGGGAGGGAGCTGAAGCTTTCTTT. It specifies CASSPRRGEGAEAFF. Looking up the rest from reference TRBV7-2 and TRBJ1-1 gives the full variable domain: GAGVSQSPSNKVTEKGKDVELRCDPISGHTALYWYRQSLGQGLEFLIYFQGNSAPDKSGLPSDRFSAERTGGSVSTLTIQRTQQEDSAVYLCASSPRRGEGAEAFFGQGTRLTVV.

The chain joins TRBV2 to TRBJ2-7; 8 bases line up with TRBD1. The CDR3 covers 16 residues. Germline V CDR1 and CDR2: SNHLY, FYNNEI. Germline trimming cut 5 bases from V and 6 bases from J; bases unmatched to any gene: 15. In DNA, the CDR3 is TGTGCCAGCAGTCTCAATAGTCCGACAGGGGTAAGCGAGCAGTACGTC. Translated, it gives CASSLNSPTGVSEQYV.

CDR3 sequence reads: CASSLNERGFYGYTF. CDR3 nucleotides: TGTGCCAGCAGCTTGAATGAAAGGGGTTTCTATGGCTACACCTTC. The genes are TRBV5-5 and TRBJ1-2, with TRBD1 as a possible D gene (5 bases). The CDR3 length is 15 residues. V was shortened by 1 base and J by 4 bases, with 14 bases between the two germline ends. Germline CDR1 reads SGHKS; CDR2 reads YYEKEE (reference sequence).

The chain recombines TRBV5-1 with TRBJ2-3, with 7 bases aligning to TRBD1. Per germline, CDR1 SGHRS and CDR2 YFSETQ. The CDR3 has 13 residues. V was pared by 1 base and J by 4 bases, with 0 bases of the junction left unmatched. CDR3 region: CASSLQGADTQYF. The CDR3 DNA follows: TGCGCCAGCAGCTTGCAGGGGGCAGATACGCAGTATTTT. The complete variable domain, with remaining parts taken from reference TRBV5-1 and TRBJ2-3, reads KAGVTQTPRYLIKTRGQQVTLSCSPISGHRSVSWYQQTPGQGLQFLFEYFSETQRNKGNFPGRFSGRQFSNSRSEMNVSTLELGDSALYLCASSLQGADTQYFGPGTRLTVL.

The chain recombines TRBV15 with TRBJ1-5; 7 bases fit TRBD1. From germline, CDR1 is LNHNV and CDR2 YYDKDF (reference sequence). The V segment lost 4 bases and the J segment 7 bases; nucleotides outside the gene matches: 13. The CDR3 has 16 residues. CDR3 sequence reads: CATSNFPTGTGQPQHF. DNA of the CDR3: TGTGCCACCAGCAATTTTCCGACAGGGACGGGCCAGCCCCAGCATTTT. The full variable domain, rest sourced from reference TRBV15 and TRBJ1-5, is DAMVIQNPRYQVTQFGKPVTLSCSQTLNHNVMYWYQQKSSQAPKLLFHYYDKDFNNEADTPDNFQSRRPNTSFCFLDIRSPGLGDTAMYLCATSNFPTGTGQPQHFGDGTRLSIL.

This clone was seen a handful of times. The chain has TRBV2 and TRBJ1-4; D remains ambiguous. Germline-derived CDR1 and CDR2 are SNHLY and FYNNEI. CDR3 length: 16 residues. V dropped 4 bases and J dropped 0 bases, with 12 bases sitting between them. The CDR3 protein is CASSVNEGSTNEKLFF. For the CDR3, the DNA is TGTGCCAGCAGTGTAAACGAGGGTTCAACTAATGAAAAACTGTTTTTT.

The chain links TRBV27 to TRBJ2-3, with D perhaps TRBD2 (5 bases). Per germline, CDR1 MNHEY and CDR2 SMNVEV (reference sequence). CDR3 length equals 15 residues. V was clipped by 0 bases and J by 5 bases, with 12 bases between them. The CDR3 spells CASSLSSTLGDTQYF. The CDR3 region has the DNA TGTGCCAGCAGTTTATCATCCACACTAGGAGATACGCAGTATTTT.

This clone was counted only a few times. The chain carries TRBV19 and TRBJ1-1; a possible D gene is TRBD1 (5 bases). Trimming left V 5 bases short and J 0 bases short, with 13 bases between. The CDR3 has 15 residues. Germline lookup yields CDR1 LNHDA and CDR2 SQIVND (reference sequence). This CDR3 is CASSPRQNMNTEAFF. In DNA, the CDR3 is TGTGCCAGTAGTCCTCGACAGAACATGAACACTGAAGCTTTCTTT.